Presented here are 7 T cell receptor beta chains from one specimen sequenced in a study of response to subunit inactivated influenza vaccine. TCRdb re-derived calls from the RT-PCR reads in MiXCR, one entry per CDR3 protein. Of 450,000 to 500,000 distinct CDR3 sequences in the sample, approximately 10% are singletons; the top ten hold about an eighth. Source: PBMCs from blood, taken 45 days after vaccination. The receptors were gathered from a man aged 50-59 years who received an inactivated influenza vaccine.

This rearrangement joins TRBV3-1 to TRBJ1-2, with no clear D. The CDR3 sequence is 16 residues long. With 3 bases removed from V and 7 bases from J, the gap between germline ends came to 21 bases. From germline, CDR1 is LGHDT and CDR2 YNNKEL (reference sequence). The CDR3 region is CASSQDGLTGGGGYTF. The DNA of the CDR3 is TGTGCCAGCAGCCAGGATGGATTGACGGGAGGCGGTGGCTACACCTTC.

This clonotype has just a few counts. The CDR3 sequence is CASSPGGRTYEQYF. The CDR3 coding sequence is TGTGCCAGCAGCCCCGGCGGTAGGACCTACGAGCAGTACTTC. V is TRBV11-1 and J is TRBJ2-7; no clear D gene. Trimming took off 5 bases at V and 2 bases at J, with 13 bases between the two ends. Germline CDR1 and CDR2: SGHAT and FQDESV (reference sequence). The CDR3 has 14 residues.

V and J are TRBV2 and TRBJ1-2, with TRBD1 matching over 9 bases. Germline V gene data show CDR1 as SNHLY and CDR2 as FYNNEI. The ends lost 9 bases at V and 6 bases at J; junction bases unmatched: 8. The CDR3 is 13 amino acids. This CDR3 is CARTEQGAHGYTF. DNA for the CDR3: TGTGCCAGGACCGAACAGGGGGCCCATGGCTACACCTTC.

V and J are TRBV7-9 and TRBJ2-5, with 11 bases aligning to TRBD2. Trimming at V came to 6 bases and at J to 4 bases, leaving 10 bases not matched to a gene. Germline V gene lookup returns CDR1 SEHNR and CDR2 FQNEAQ (reference sequence). The CDR3 covers 16 residues. The CDR3 nucleotides are TGTGCCAGCAGAAAAACTAGCGGGAGTAACGGAGAGACCCAGTACTTC. It yields the protein CASRKTSGSNGETQYF.

This clonotype was recorded many times. The chain combines TRBV20-1 with TRBJ2-7; D may be TRBD1 (6 bases). The CDR3 is 16 amino acids. Trimming cost V 1 base and J 4 bases, with 20 bases left between them. CDR1 and CDR2 from the germline V gene are DFQATT and SNEGSKA (reference sequence). The CDR3 coding sequence is TGCAGTGCTAGAGTTAACCACAGGGAGCGTGGGTACGAGCAGTACTTC. As protein: CSARVNHRERGYEQYF.

The rearrangement joins TRBV12-5 to TRBJ2-2; D is perhaps TRBD2 (6 bases). CDR3 size: 13 residues. Trimming removed 5 bases at V and 3 bases at J, with 7 bases between. The V gene's germline CDR1 is LGHNT and CDR2 FRNRAP. The CDR3 region has the DNA TGTGCTAGTGGTCCGGGGGACACCGGGGAGCTGTTTTTT. Its protein product is CASGPGDTGELFF. Looking up the rest from reference TRBV12-5 and TRBJ2-2 gives the full variable domain: DARVTQTPRHKVTEMGQEVTMRCQPILGHNTVFWYRQTMMQGLELLAYFRNRAPLDDSGMPKDRFSAEMPDATLATLKIQPSEPRDSAVYFCASGPGDTGELFFGEGSRLTVL.

This clonotype was picked up a small number of times. The rearrangement joins TRBV6-1 to TRBJ1-6; D might be TRBD1 (6 bases). This CDR3 has 14 residues. Germline values: CDR1 MNHNS, CDR2 SASEGT. Trimming pared 6 bases from V and 7 bases from J, leaving 13 bases between. The chain's CDR3 is CASSAGRGNSPLHF. In DNA form, the CDR3 reads TGTGCCAGCAGCGCCGGGAGGGGGAATTCACCCCTCCACTTT.